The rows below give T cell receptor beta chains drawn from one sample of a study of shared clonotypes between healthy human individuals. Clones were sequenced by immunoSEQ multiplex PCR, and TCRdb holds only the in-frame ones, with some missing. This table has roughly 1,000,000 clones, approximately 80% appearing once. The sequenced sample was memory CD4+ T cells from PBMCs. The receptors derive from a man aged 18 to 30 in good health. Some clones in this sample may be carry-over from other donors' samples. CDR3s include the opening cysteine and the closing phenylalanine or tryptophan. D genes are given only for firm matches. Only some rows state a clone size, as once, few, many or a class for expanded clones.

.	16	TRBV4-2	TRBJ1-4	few	TGTGCCAGCAGCCCCCGACAGACCTTCCTTAATGAAAAACTGTTTTTT	CASSPRQTFLNEKLFF
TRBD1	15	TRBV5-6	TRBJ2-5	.	TGTGCCAGCAGCTCCTTAGACAGGGCCCAAGAGACCCAGTACTTC	CASSSLDRAQETQYF
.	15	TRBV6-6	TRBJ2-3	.	TGTGCCAGCAGTTCCCTAGGTTTCGGCACAGATACGCAGTATTTT	CASSSLGFGTDTQYF
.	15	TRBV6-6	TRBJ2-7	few	TGTGCCAGCAGTCAGCCAGGACTGGAGACCTACGAGCAGTACTTC	CASSQPGLETYEQYF
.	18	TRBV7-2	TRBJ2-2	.	TGTGCCAGCAGCTTAGCGGGGTCCGGGACGGCGAACACCGGGGAGCTGTTTTTT	CASSLAGSGTANTGELFF
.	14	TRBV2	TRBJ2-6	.	TGTGCCAGCAGGGCCAGCTCTGGGGCCAACGTCCTGACTTTC	CASRASSGANVLTF
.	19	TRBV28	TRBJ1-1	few	TGTGCCAGCAGTTTAATGGTTAGGAGGCAGGCTCAAGGGTGGACTGAAGCTTTCTTT	CASSLMVRRQAQGWTEAFF
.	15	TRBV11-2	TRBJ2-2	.	TGTGCCAGCAGATTTCCTGGGGGGGCGACCGGGGAGCTGTTTTTT	CASRFPGGATGELFF
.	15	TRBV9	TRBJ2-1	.	TGTGCCAGCAGCAATACTGGTGGCTCCTACAATGAGCAGTTCTTC	CASSNTGGSYNEQFF
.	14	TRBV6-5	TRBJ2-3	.	TGTGCCAGCAGTAAGTCAGGGGAAACAGATACGCAGTATTTT	CASSKSGETDTQYF
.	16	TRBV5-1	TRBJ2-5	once	TGCGCCAGCAGCTTGGCCATAGGGCGCGGGCAAGAGACCCAGTACTTC	CASSLAIGRGQETQYF
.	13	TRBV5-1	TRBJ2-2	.	TGCGCCAGCAGCTTAACGAACACCGGGGAGCTGTTTTTT	CASSLTNTGELFF
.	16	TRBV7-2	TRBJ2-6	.	TGTGCCAGCAGCTCGCAGGGTACGTCTGGGGCCAACGTCCTGACTTTC	CASSSQGTSGANVLTF
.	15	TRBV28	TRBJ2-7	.	TGTGCCAGCAGTTCAACGGGGGGCGGATACTACGAGCAGTACTTC	CASSSTGGGYYEQYF
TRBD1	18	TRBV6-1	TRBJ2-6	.	TGTGCCAGCAGTGAGGCGGACAGGGGGGCCTCTGGGGCCAACGTCCTGACTTTC	CASSEADRGASGANVLTF
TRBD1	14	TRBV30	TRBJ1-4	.	TGTGCCTTCGGGTCACAGGGGGGGATTGAAAAACTGTTTTTT	CAFGSQGGIEKLFF